The present T cell receptor beta chain was sequenced within a study of vaccination and CD4 T cells after COVID-19. Cultured CD4+ T cells had their DNA profiled by the Oncomine TCR Beta short-read assay. Each CDR3 protein gets one entry after TCRdb re-called the PCR reads with MiXCR. The table includes over 20,000 distinct CDR3 sequences, about 29% detected once. Time point indicated: late sampling 161 to 241 days after vaccination in a few convalescent patients. Stated treatment: roughly ten-day PBMC culture with coronavirus spike peptide pools or control peptides (ViraFEST assay). After expanding antigen-specific T cells with peptide pools, ViraFEST sequenced their TCRs. A word on this clonotype: Its antigen is still unknown.

J lost 7 bases, V lost 6 bases, and 17 bases had no gene match. CDR3 length: 16 amino acids. Germline CDR1 reads DFQATT; CDR2 reads SNEGSKA (reference sequence). V is TRBV20-1 and J is TRBJ2-1, with 8 bases identical to TRBD2. The source is a human donor who had recovered from COVID-19. The sample consisted of CD4+ T cells from blood, cultured in vitro, taken about 7 months after SARS-CoV-2 vaccination. CDR3 loop: CSASGPLSGSINEQFF. CDR3 bases: TGCAGTGCAAGCGGGCCTCTAAGCGGGAGTATAAATGAGCAGTTCTTC.